Sequencing of this TCR beta chain was carried out in a study of T cell clusters in autoimmune cytopenias. Broader study findings: TRB repertoire shifts in secondary cytopenia and chronic lymphocytic leukemia mostly reflected lymphoma, not autoimmunity.

Each sample's input was roughly 270 ng genomic DNA, 35,000 to 40,000 genome equivalents. The CDR3 has 15 residues. The germline CDR1 and CDR2 sequences are LGHNA and YSLEER. Details on this clonotype: Its antigen is unknown.

TRB was amplified by touch-down multiplex PCR, primer pools A and B combined. No DNA is given; TCRdb re-called the multiplex PCR reads and lists each CDR3 protein once. This table lists 9,500 to 12,000 distinct CDR3 sequences. A further study also used this sample, focusing on T cell repertoires in aging, cancer and after chemotherapy. From that second work: Over several months to years, re-sampled healthy donor repertoires clearly shared clones. Age-matched healthy donors had significantly more diverse, less clonal blood TCR repertoires than untreated cancer patients. The repertoire data cannot show anything about immunological memory following chemotherapy.

The chain links TRBV4-3 to TRBJ2-1; TCRdb names TRBD1, which stays unverified in the absence of DNA. This TCR was recovered from a human donor in good health. Specimen: peripheral blood. The CDR3 sequence: CASSQTDRAADEQFF.